The present T cell receptor (beta chain) was sequenced within a study of T-cell reconstitution after alpha-beta-depleted transplantation in children (dated by TCRdb to the mid-2010s). Study-wide context: Using TCR repertoire profiling, the study followed T-cell immune reconstitution in a quantitative way in children after TCRalphabeta/CD19-depleted allogeneic hematopoietic cell transplantation.

CDR1 and CDR2 are read off the germline V gene (reference sequence) as DFQATT and SNEGSKA. V lost 0 bases and J lost 2 bases; the stretch between them is 5 bases long. Reading from cysteine to phenylalanine, the CDR3 counts 13 amino acids. Kept here is only the CDR3 DNA, which spans 39 bases and is read in frame from base 1. This clonotype showed up just a few times. The clone's antigen remains unknown. No clone much larger than this one lies a single base away; base qualities are absent. Findings and caveats that apply to the study as a whole: Over the following months the frequencies of hyperexpanded clones went down, and after one year T-cell counts and TCRbeta diversity were mostly credited to newly produced T cells. About two months after transplant, the apparently early recovery of alphabetaT-cell counts reportedly depended on just several hundred clones that had expanded rapidly and came from non-depleted graft cells. The high TCRbeta diversity at day 60 in some patients was ascribed to recipient T cells and intrathymic progenitors that had survived conditioning.

The library was prepared using PCR. Sequencing instrument: Illumina HiSeq 2500. To normalize quantification of the TCRbeta repertoire, the TCR libraries were built with molecular barcoding that relied on unique molecular identifiers. TCRdb reran the public reads through fastp at Q25 and MiXCR, keeping productive beta chains. Entries that share a CDR3 protein sequence are merged under the most common genes and DNA. The sample records about 600,000 distinct CDR3 sequences, under 25% of which are singletons. The ten largest account for 13% to 15% of the sample. Per the publication, the treatment or condition label means: allogeneic hematopoietic cell transplantation with graft depleted of TCRalphabeta T cells and CD19 B cells. The transplant recipients were children given TCRalphabeta/CD19-depleted allogeneic hematopoietic cell grafts.

The chain is assembled from TRBV20-1 and TRBJ2-1; the D gene is unclear. The TCR originated in a boy in the first two years of life who had a stem cell transplant for acute myeloid leukemia, so the T cells may come from the graft donor. The sample in question was PBMCs, mostly from graft donor cells, obtained 360 days after TCRalphabeta/CD19-depleted stem cell transplant. The encoded CDR3 is CSARDQAYNEQFF. The sequenced DNA is TGCAGTGCTAGAGATCAGGCCTACAATGAGCAGTTCTTC.